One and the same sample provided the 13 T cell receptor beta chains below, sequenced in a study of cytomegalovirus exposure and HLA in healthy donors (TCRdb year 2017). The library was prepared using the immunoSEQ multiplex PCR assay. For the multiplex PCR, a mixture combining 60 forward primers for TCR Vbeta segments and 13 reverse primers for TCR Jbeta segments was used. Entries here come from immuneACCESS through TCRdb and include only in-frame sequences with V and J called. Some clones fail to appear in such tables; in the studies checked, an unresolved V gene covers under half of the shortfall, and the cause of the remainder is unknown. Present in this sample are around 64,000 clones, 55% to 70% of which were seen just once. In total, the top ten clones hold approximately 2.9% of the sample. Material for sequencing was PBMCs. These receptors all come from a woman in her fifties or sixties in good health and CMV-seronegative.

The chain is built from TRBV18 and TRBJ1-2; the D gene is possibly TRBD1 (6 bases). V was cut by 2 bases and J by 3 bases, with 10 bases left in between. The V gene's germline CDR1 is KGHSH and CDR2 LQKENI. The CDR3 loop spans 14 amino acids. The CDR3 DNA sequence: TGTGCCAGCTCACCAACAGGGAAGGACTATGGCTACACCTTC. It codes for CASSPTGKDYGYTF. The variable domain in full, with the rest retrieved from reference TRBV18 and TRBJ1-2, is NAGVMQNPRHLVRRRGQEARLRCSPMKGHSHVYWYRQLPEEGLKFMVYLQKENIIDESGMPKERFSAEFPKEGPSILRIQQVVRGDSAAYFCASSPTGKDYGYTFGSGTRLTVV.

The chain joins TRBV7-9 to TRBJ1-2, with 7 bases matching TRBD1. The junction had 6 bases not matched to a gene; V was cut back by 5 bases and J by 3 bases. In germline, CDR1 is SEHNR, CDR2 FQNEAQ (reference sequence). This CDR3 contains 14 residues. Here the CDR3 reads CASSQITGDYGYTF. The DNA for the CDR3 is TGTGCCAGCAGCCAGATCACAGGGGACTATGGCTACACCTTC.

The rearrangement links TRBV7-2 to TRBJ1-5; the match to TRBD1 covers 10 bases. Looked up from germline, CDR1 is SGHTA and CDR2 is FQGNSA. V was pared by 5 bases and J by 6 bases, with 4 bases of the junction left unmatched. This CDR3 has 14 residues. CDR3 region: CASSDRGRGQPQHF. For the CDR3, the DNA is TGTGCCAGCAGCGACAGGGGGCGCGGTCAGCCCCAGCATTTT.

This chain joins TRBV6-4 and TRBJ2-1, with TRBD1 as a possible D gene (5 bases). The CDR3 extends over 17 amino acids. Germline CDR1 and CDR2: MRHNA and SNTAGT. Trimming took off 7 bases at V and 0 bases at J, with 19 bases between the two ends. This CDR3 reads CASIQGPLPRSYNEQFF. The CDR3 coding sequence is TGTGCCAGCATCCAGGGTCCTCTCCCCCGCTCCTACAATGAGCAGTTCTTC.

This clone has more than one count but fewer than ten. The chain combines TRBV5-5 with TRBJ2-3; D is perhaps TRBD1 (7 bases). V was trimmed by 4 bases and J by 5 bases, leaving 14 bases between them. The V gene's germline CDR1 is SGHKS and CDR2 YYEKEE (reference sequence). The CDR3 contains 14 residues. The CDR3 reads CASSINRGGDTQYF. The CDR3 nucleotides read TGTGCCAGCAGCATAAACAGGGGAGGAGATACGCAGTATTTT. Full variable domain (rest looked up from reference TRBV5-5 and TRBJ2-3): DAGVTQSPTHLIKTRGQQVTLRCSPISGHKSVSWYQQVLGQGPQFIFQYYEKEERGRGNFPDRFSARQFPNYSSELNVNALLLGDSALYLCASSINRGGDTQYFGPGTRLTVL.

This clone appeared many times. The CDR3 is CSAEPGQGTDTQYF. The CDR3 DNA reads TGCAGCGCAGAGCCGGGACAGGGTACAGATACGCAGTATTTT. The rearrangement links TRBV29-1 to TRBJ2-3; 9 bases fit TRBD1. The J segment lost 3 bases and the V segment lost 7 bases, leaving 8 bases of the junction unmatched. CDR1 is SQVTM and CDR2 is ANQGSEA in the germline V gene. The CDR3 contains 14 residues.

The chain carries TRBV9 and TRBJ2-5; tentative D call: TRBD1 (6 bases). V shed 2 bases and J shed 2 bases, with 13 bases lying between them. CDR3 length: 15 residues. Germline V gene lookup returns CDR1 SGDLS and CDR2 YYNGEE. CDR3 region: CASSVAGTLQETQYF. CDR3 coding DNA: TGTGCCAGCAGCGTCGCCGGGACACTTCAAGAGACCCAGTACTTC.

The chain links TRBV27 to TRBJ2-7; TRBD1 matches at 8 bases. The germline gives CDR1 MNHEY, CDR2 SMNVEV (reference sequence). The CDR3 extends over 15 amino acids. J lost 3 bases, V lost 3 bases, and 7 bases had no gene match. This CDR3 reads CASSFQGAPGYEQYF. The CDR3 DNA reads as TGTGCCAGCAGTTTTCAGGGGGCGCCAGGCTACGAGCAGTACTTC.

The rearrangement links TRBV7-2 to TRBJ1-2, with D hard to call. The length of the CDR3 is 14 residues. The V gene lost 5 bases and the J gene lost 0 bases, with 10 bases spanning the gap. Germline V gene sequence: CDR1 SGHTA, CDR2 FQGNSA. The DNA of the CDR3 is TGTGCCAGCAGCCACGCCCGGGCTAACTATGGCTACACCTTC. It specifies CASSHARANYGYTF.

This chain's CDR3 is CASSPDRGSYEKLFF. The CDR3 nucleotides are TGTGCCAGCTCACCAGACAGGGGAAGTTATGAAAAACTGTTTTTT. The chain uses TRBV18 and TRBJ1-4; 8 bases are a match to TRBD1. The CDR3 is made up of 15 amino acids. Per germline, CDR1 KGHSH and CDR2 LQKENI. The ends lost 2 bases at V and 6 bases at J; junction bases unmatched: 5.

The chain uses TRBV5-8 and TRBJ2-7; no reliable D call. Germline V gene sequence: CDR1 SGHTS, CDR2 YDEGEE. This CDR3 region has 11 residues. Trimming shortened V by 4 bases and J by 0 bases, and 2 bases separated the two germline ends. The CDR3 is CASSRSYEQYF. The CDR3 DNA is TGTGCCAGCAGCCGCTCCTACGAGCAGTACTTC.

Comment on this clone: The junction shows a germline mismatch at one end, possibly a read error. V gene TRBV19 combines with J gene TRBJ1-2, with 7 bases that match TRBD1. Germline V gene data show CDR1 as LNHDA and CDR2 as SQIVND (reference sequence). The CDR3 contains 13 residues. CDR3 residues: CASSVDRAAGYTF. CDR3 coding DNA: TGTGCCAGTAGTGTAGACAGGGCTGCTGGCTACACCTTC.

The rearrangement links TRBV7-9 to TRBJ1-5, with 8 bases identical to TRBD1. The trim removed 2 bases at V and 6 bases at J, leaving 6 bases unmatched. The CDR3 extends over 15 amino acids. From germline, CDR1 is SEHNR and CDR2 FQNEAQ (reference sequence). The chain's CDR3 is CASSLSDREAQPQHF. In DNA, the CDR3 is TGTGCCAGCAGCTTATCGGACAGGGAGGCTCAGCCCCAGCATTTT.